This TCR beta chain was observed in a study of identical twins. Remarks on this clonotype: Its antigen remains unknown.

Notes on the study in general: There were fewer insertions in abundant cord blood beta clonotypes, but memory repertoires showed no such pattern. Shared out-of-frame alpha sequences (those common to twins) showed excess low generation probability. Invariant cells of the MAIT and iNKT types might have partly distorted the zero-insertion analyses.

The CDR3 has 13 amino acids. Germline values: CDR1 DFQATT, CDR2 SNEGSKA (reference sequence). V lost 4 bases and J lost 6, with 15 bases in between. A universal primer site was incorporated via template switching, and the cDNA contained unique molecular identifiers. TCRdb used MiXCR to reprocess the 5' RACE reads, holding one entry per CDR3 protein. The repertoire holds roughly 710,000 distinct CDR3 sequences, with roughly 6.2% as singletons. The V and J genes are TRBV20-1 and TRBJ2-5, with D maybe TRBD2 (5 bases). Source material: naive T cells sorted from blood. The TCR sequence derives from a man aged 18 to 35 in good health. CDR3 protein: CSATSFGMQTQYF. The CDR3, as DNA: TGCAGTGCTACGTCCTTCGGGATGCAGACCCAGTACTTC.